The 27 T cell receptor beta chains in this list originate from one sample, sequenced in a study of CD8+CD57+ T cells in acquired aplastic anemia. The study profiled TCR beta VDJ and CDR3 using genomic DNA as template. MiXCR, applied by TCRdb to the reads, yields one record per CDR3 protein. The data contain under 200,000 distinct CDR3 sequences, about three fifths of them singletons. Sequenced: sorted CD4+, CD8+, or CD8+CD57+ T cells (not recorded which) from PBMCs. These receptor sequences come from a human donor with severe aplastic anemia or a healthy control (not recorded which).

The V gene is TRBV20-1, the J gene TRBJ2-2, with D possibly TRBD2 on 6 matching bases. The CDR3 is 14 amino acids. V was cut by 5 bases and J by 4 bases, with 14 bases left in between. In germline, CDR1 is DFQATT, CDR2 SNEGSKA (reference sequence). In nucleotides, the CDR3 is TGCAGTGCTGCCTCGGGGCGGGGCACCGGGGAGCTGTTTTTT. This gives the protein CSAASGRGTGELFF.

This rearrangement joins TRBV19 to TRBJ2-7, with a weak D call TRBD2 (6 bases). The V end was cut by 4 bases, the J end by 7 bases, with 20 bases between. Germline assignment: CDR1 LNHDA and CDR2 SQIVND (reference sequence). The CDR3 consists of 15 residues. CDR3 sequence reads: CASSNGGDHTGEQYF. CDR3 nucleotides: TGTGCCAGTAGTAACGGCGGGGACCACACCGGGGAGCAGTACTTC.

The chain recombines TRBV18 with TRBJ2-3, with 9 nucleotides matching TRBD2. The J segment lost 4 bases and the V segment lost 3 bases, leaving 5 bases of the junction unmatched. The CDR3 consists of 15 residues. Looked up from germline, CDR1 is KGHSH and CDR2 is LQKENI. The CDR3 sequence is CASSPLSGGADTQYF. The DNA for the CDR3 is TGTGCCAGCTCACCCCTTAGCGGGGGAGCAGATACGCAGTATTTT.

V gene TRBV10-2 combines with J gene TRBJ2-1; 12 bases agree with TRBD2. Germline V gene sequence: CDR1 WSHSY, CDR2 SAAADI. The CDR3 consists of 16 residues. The V and J ends lost 6 bases and 7 bases, in that order; junction bases with no gene match: 10. The CDR3 DNA follows: TGCGCCAGCAGCCGACTACTAGCGGGAGGCTTAAATGAGCAGTTCTTC. This encodes CASSRLLAGGLNEQFF.

V usage is TRBV20-1 and J usage is TRBJ2-1; 9 bases agree with TRBD2. V lost 3 bases, J lost 10 bases, and 10 bases stayed unmatched. In germline, CDR1 is DFQATT, CDR2 SNEGSKA (reference sequence). There are 14 residues in the CDR3. CDR3 region: CSASRASGNREQFF. The CDR3 bases are TGCAGTGCTAGTAGGGCTAGCGGGAACCGGGAGCAGTTCTTC.

This clonotype has ten or more counts. The V gene is TRBV18, the J gene TRBJ2-1; D gene unclear. The CDR3 runs 11 residues. Germline V gene lookup returns CDR1 KGHSH and CDR2 LQKENI. V lost 2 bases, J lost 6 bases, and 2 bases lay in between. This CDR3 reads CASSPVNEQFF. Here the CDR3 DNA reads TGTGCCAGCTCACCAGTCAATGAGCAGTTCTTC. Drawing the rest from reference TRBV18 and TRBJ2-1, the complete variable domain is NAGVMQNPRHLVRRRGQEARLRCSPMKGHSHVYWYRQLPEEGLKFMVYLQKENIIDESGMPKERFSAEFPKEGPSILRIQQVVRGDSAAYFCASSPVNEQFFGPGTRLTVL.

This clonotype was seen repeatedly, ten times or more. This chain joins TRBV4-2 and TRBJ2-5, with a weak D call TRBD2 (5 bases). This CDR3 comprises 16 residues. V lost 1 base and J 5 bases, leaving 17 bases between the germline ends. Per germline, CDR1 LGHNA and CDR2 YNFKEQ. CDR3 protein: CASSQGEGEVVETQYF. CDR3 in DNA: TGTGCCAGCAGCCAAGGTGAGGGAGAGGTAGTCGAGACCCAGTACTTC.

This clonotype was picked up a small number of times. CDR3 residues: CATTNGEGTGELFF. The CDR3 nucleotides are TGTGCCACCACCAATGGGGAGGGTACCGGGGAGCTGTTTTTT. This rearrangement joins TRBV15 to TRBJ2-2; 7 bases match TRBD2. V gave up 7 bases and J gave up 5 bases; unmatched junction bases: 7. This CDR3 is built from 14 residues. Germline values: CDR1 LNHNV, CDR2 YYDKDF (reference sequence). Supplemented by reference TRBV15 and TRBJ2-2, the full variable domain reads DAMVIQNPRYQVTQFGKPVTLSCSQTLNHNVMYWYQQKSSQAPKLLFHYYDKDFNNEADTPDNFQSRRPNTSFCFLDIRSPGLGDTAMYLCATTNGEGTGELFFGEGSRLTVL.

This sequence joins TRBV2 and TRBJ2-2; D remains unclear. Germline V CDR1 and CDR2: SNHLY, FYNNEI. The CDR3 covers 14 residues. The ends were cut back, 6 bases at V and 1 base at J, with 9 bases in the middle. The CDR3 DNA is TGTGCCAGCAGAAAAGAACAGAACACCGGGGAGCTGTTTTTT. Residues: CASRKEQNTGELFF.

The chain carries TRBV15 and TRBJ2-6; the D call may be TRBD1 or TRBD2 (5 bases each). V shed 5 bases and J shed 0 bases, with 17 bases lying between them. Germline assignment: CDR1 LNHNV and CDR2 YYDKDF (reference sequence). The CDR3 totals 18 residues. CDR3 nucleotides: TGTGCCACCAGCCCCCTCCGAGGGGCCGTCTCTGGGGCCAACGTCCTGACTTTC. Translated: CATSPLRGAVSGANVLTF.

This clonotype was counted only a few times. This chain links TRBV6-4 with TRBJ1-6, with D tentatively TRBD1 (5 bases). With 3 bases removed from V and 10 bases from J, the gap between germline ends came to 13 bases. The CDR3 length is 14 residues. Looked up from germline, CDR1 is MRHNA and CDR2 is SNTAGT. For the CDR3, the DNA is TGTGCCAGCAGTGAAAGCAGCCAGGGATCACCCCTCCACTTT. This gives the protein CASSESSQGSPLHF.

This rearrangement joins TRBV29-1 to TRBJ2-7, with 7 positions matching TRBD1. The V and J ends lost 0 bases and 2 bases, in that order; junction bases with no gene match: 13. The CDR3 is made up of 17 amino acids. In germline, CDR1 is SQVTM, CDR2 ANQGSEA. The CDR3 region is CSVEDRPPGQQTYEQYF. Written as DNA, the CDR3 is TGCAGCGTTGAAGATCGTCCCCCGGGACAGCAAACCTACGAGCAGTACTTC.

A few counts support this clonotype. The rearrangement links TRBV12-3 or TRBV12-4 to TRBJ1-6, with D perhaps matching TRBD1 (5 bases). The ends were cut back, 3 bases at V and 10 bases at J, with 10 bases in the middle. The CDR3 runs to 13 residues. The DNA for the CDR3 is TGTGCCAGCAGTTTCGACAGATCCTCACCCCTCCACTTT. Translated, it gives CASSFDRSSPLHF.

This chain joins TRBV29-1 and TRBJ2-7; D is unresolved. There are 13 residues in the CDR3. Trimming removed 5 bases from V and 1 base from J, with 12 bases in between. Germline V CDR1 and CDR2: SQVTM, ANQGSEA. CDR3 sequence (DNA): TGCAGCGTTTTCGTCGGCCGTTCCTACGAGCAGTACTTC. It specifies CSVFVGRSYEQYF.

J is TRBJ2-1 and V is TRBV7-9, with a weak D call TRBD2 (6 bases). V gave up 2 bases and J gave up 8 bases, with 16 bases separating them. CDR1 and CDR2 from the germline V gene are SEHNR and FQNEAQ (reference sequence). The CDR3 is 15 amino acids. CDR3 in DNA: TGTGCCAGCAGCTTACGTAGGAGGGGACGGGATGAGCAGTTCTTC. It translates to CASSLRRRGRDEQFF.

This rearrangement joins TRBV20-1 to TRBJ2-7, with 7 bases matching TRBD2. The CDR3 length is 12 residues. V shed 7 bases and J 0 bases; nucleotides not matched to a gene: 3. Germline V lookup: CDR1 DFQATT, CDR2 SNEGSKA (reference sequence). The CDR3 sequence: CSGGRGSYEQYF. The CDR3 DNA sequence: TGCAGTGGAGGGAGGGGCTCCTACGAGCAGTACTTC.

Of note for this clonotype: The junction shows a germline mismatch at one end, possibly a read error. Here the CDR3 DNA reads TGTGCCAGCAGCCTTCGCGGACAGGGAGGCACGGATACGCAGTATTTT. Its translation: CASSLRGQGGTDTQYF. The rearrangement links TRBV7-3 to TRBJ2-3, with TRBD1 identical over 8 bases. Germline CDR1 and CDR2: SGHTA and FQGTGA. The CDR3 covers 16 residues. The full variable domain, in which reference TRBV7-3 and TRBJ2-3 provide the parts outside the CDR3, is GAGVSQTPSNKVTEKGKYVELRCDPISGHTALYWYRQSLGQGPEFLIYFQGTGAADDSGLPNDRFFAVRPEGSVSTLKIQRTERGDSAVYLCASSLRGQGGTDTQYFGPGTRLTVL.

This clonotype was picked up many times. The rearrangement uses TRBV5-1 and TRBJ2-1, with D unresolved. The CDR3 spans 15 residues. Germline V gives CDR1 SGHRS, CDR2 YFSETQ. Trimming removed 4 bases at V and 6 bases at J, with 17 bases between. The CDR3 region has the DNA TGCGCCAGCAGCCGACCCGGGTTGGGCGGCAATGAGCAGTTCTTC. Its translation: CASSRPGLGGNEQFF.

At least ten counts were recorded for this clonotype. The V call is TRBV11-2, the J call TRBJ1-5; TRBD1 matches at 7 bases. This CDR3 is built from 19 residues. V shed 5 bases and J 0 bases; nucleotides not matched to a gene: 16. The germline V gene encodes CDR1 SGHAT and CDR2 FQNNGV. The DNA for the CDR3 is TGTGCCAGCAGCCCCGGCCGGGACAGTAAATACTATAGCAATCAGCCCCAGCATTTT. It encodes CASSPGRDSKYYSNQPQHF.

This chain joins TRBV19 and TRBJ2-4; 8 bases fit TRBD1. Germline-derived CDR1 and CDR2 are LNHDA and SQIVND (reference sequence). This CDR3 is 15 amino acids long. Trimming at V came to 1 base and at J to 7 bases, leaving 6 bases not matched to a gene. In nucleotides, the CDR3 is TGTGCCAGTAGTATAGCCTACAGGACAGGGAACATTCAGTACTTC. The encoded protein is CASSIAYRTGNIQYF.

The V call is TRBV29-1, the J call TRBJ2-3, with unresolved D. Per the germline V gene, CDR1 is SQVTM and CDR2 is ANQGSEA. The CDR3 totals 10 residues. Trimming removed 6 bases at V and 5 bases at J, with 6 bases between. The CDR3 loop reads CSVEQDTQYF. The DNA for the CDR3 is TGCAGCGTGGAACAAGATACGCAGTATTTT.

CDR3 loop: CASRLDTTEETQYF. DNA of the CDR3: TGTGCCAGCAGATTAGATACGACCGAAGAGACCCAGTACTTC. The genes are TRBV2 and TRBJ2-5; D not resolved. This CDR3 is built from 14 residues. CDR1 is SNHLY and CDR2 is FYNNEI in the germline V gene. V lost 6 bases to trimming and J lost 3 bases, with 14 bases between them.

This CDR3 is CASSLSVSAQETQYF. Here the CDR3 DNA reads TGCGCCAGCAGCTTGTCGGTTAGCGCACAAGAGACCCAGTACTTC. The V and J genes are TRBV5-1 and TRBJ2-5; a possible D gene is TRBD2 (5 bases). With 1 base removed from V and 2 bases from J, the gap between germline ends came to 12 bases. The germline CDR1 and CDR2 sequences are SGHRS and YFSETQ. This CDR3 contains 15 residues.

In DNA, the CDR3 is TGTGCCACCAGACCAGGGACAATGATTGAAGCTTTCTTT. Translation: CATRPGTMIEAFF. The chain employs TRBV19 and TRBJ1-1; possibly TRBD1 for D (6 bases). V gave up 10 bases and J gave up 7 bases, with 19 bases separating them. CDR1 and CDR2 (germline): LNHDA, SQIVND (reference sequence). There are 13 residues in the CDR3.

This clonotype occurred many times. The chain uses TRBV29-1 and TRBJ1-5, with TRBD1 identical over 12 bases. The CDR3 covers 18 residues. Germline V gene sequence: CDR1 SQVTM, CDR2 ANQGSEA. The junction had 15 bases not matched to a gene; V was cut back by 7 bases and J by 2 bases. The CDR3 sequence is CSGPGTGGFVDGNQPQHF. The CDR3 nucleotides are TGCAGCGGCCCCGGGACAGGGGGCTTTGTTGATGGCAATCAGCCCCAGCATTTT.

This clonotype was seen at least ten times. This chain uses TRBV19 with TRBJ1-1; TRBD1 is a possible D gene (6 bases). There are 12 residues in the CDR3. V shed 7 bases and J shed 6 bases, with 12 bases lying between them. In germline, CDR1 is LNHDA, CDR2 SQIVND (reference sequence). The CDR3 DNA sequence: TGTGCCAGTAATTCAGGGGTGGCTGAAGCTTTCTTT. The encoded protein is CASNSGVAEAFF.

The chain uses TRBV29-1 and TRBJ2-2, with TRBD1 identical over 7 bases. The length of the CDR3 is 13 residues. CDR1 is SQVTM, CDR2 ANQGSEA, per germline. The V segment lost 1 base and the J segment 11 bases; nucleotides outside the gene matches: 7. DNA of the CDR3: TGCAGCGTTGAAGGGGGGACAGTCTACGAGCTGTTTTTT. It specifies CSVEGGTVYELFF.